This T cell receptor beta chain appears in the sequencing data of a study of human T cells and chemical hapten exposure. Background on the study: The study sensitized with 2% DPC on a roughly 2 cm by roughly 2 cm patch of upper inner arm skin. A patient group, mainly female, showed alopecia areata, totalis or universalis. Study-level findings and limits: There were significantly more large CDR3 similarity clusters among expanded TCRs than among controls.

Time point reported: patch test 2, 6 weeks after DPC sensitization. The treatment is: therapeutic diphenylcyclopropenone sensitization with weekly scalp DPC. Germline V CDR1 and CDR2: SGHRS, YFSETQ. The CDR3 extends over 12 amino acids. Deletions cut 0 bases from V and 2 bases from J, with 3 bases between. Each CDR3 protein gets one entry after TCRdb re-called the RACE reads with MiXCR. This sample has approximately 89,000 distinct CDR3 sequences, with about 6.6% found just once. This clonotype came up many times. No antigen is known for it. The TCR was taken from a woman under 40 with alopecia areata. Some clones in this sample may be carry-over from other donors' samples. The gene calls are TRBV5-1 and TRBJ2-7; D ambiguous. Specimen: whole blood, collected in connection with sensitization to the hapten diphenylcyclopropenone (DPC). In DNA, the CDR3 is TGCGCCAGCAGCTTGGAGCCCTACGAGCAGTACTTC. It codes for CASSLEPYEQYF.